This TCR beta chain was captured in a study of tumor-infiltrating lymphocytes in localized non-small cell lung cancer. General study findings and limits: Different pieces of the same tissue were used for each assay.

Repertoires were generated with immunoSEQ multiplex PCR, while TCRdb's copy carries only in-frame clones and drops some. The sample has roughly 8,500 clones, 60% to 70% seen once. Remarks on this clone: Its antigen remains unknown.

Germline V lookup: CDR1 DFQATT, CDR2 SNEGSKA (reference sequence). The V end was cut by 5 bases, the J end by 3 bases, with 8 bases between. The CDR3 runs to 11 residues. This receptor was taken from a human donor with non-small cell lung cancer. The sample comprised uninvolved lung tissue not adjacent to the tumor. The chain links TRBV20-1 to TRBJ2-7; D is perhaps TRBD1 or TRBD2 (5 bases each). The CDR3 sequence: CSARDDYEQYF. Written as DNA, the CDR3 is TGCAGTGCTCGGGACGACTACGAGCAGTACTTC.